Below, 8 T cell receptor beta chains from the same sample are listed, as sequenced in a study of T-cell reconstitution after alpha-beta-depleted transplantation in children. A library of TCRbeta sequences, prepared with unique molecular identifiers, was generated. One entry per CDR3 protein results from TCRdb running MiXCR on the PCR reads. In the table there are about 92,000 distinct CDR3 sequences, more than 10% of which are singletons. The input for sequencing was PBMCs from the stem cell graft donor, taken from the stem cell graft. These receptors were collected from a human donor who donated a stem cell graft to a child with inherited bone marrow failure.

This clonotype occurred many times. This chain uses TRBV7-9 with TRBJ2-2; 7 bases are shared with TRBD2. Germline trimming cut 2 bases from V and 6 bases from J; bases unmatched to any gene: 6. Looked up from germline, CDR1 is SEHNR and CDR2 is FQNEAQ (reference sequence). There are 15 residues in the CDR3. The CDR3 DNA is TGTGCCAGCAGCTTAAAAGGCGGGAGCGCCGGGGAGCTGTTTTTT. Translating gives CASSLKGGSAGELFF. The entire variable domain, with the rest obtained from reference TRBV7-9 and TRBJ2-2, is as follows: DTGVSQNPRHKITKRGQNVTFRCDPISEHNRLYWYRQTLGQGPEFLTYFQNEAQLEKSRLLSDRFSAERPKGSFSTLEIQRTEQGDSAMYLCASSLKGGSAGELFFGEGSRLTVL.

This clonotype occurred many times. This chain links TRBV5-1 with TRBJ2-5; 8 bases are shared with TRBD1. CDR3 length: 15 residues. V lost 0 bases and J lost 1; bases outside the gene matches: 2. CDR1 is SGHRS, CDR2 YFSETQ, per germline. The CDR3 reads CASSLVGQGQETQYF. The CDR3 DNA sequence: TGCGCCAGCAGCTTGGTAGGACAGGGCCAAGAGACCCAGTACTTC.

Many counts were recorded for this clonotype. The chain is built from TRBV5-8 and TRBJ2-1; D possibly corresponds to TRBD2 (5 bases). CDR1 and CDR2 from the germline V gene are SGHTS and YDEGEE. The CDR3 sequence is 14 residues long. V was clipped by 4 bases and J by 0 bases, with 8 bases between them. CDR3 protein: CASSRRVSYNEQFF. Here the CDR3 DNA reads TGTGCCAGCAGCCGGCGGGTCTCCTACAATGAGCAGTTCTTC.

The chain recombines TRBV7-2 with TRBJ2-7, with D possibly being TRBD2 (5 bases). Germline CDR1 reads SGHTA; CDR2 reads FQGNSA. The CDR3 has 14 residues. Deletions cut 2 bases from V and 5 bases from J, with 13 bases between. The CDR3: CASSLLSVRDEQYF. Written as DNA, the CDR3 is TGTGCCAGCAGCTTACTCTCGGTGAGGGACGAGCAGTACTTC.

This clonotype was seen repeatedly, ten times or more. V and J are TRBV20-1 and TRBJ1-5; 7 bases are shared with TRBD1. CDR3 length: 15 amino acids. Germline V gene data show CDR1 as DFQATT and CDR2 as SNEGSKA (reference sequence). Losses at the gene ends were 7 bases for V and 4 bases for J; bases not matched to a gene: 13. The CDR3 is CSGTRDSNGNQPQHF. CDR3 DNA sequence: TGCAGTGGCACGAGGGACAGTAACGGGAATCAGCCCCAGCATTTT.

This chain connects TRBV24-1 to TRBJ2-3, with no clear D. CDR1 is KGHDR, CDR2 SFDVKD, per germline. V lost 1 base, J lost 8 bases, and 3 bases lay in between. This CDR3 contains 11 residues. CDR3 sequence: CATSDLSTQYF. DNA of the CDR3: TGTGCCACCAGTGATTTAAGTACGCAGTATTTT.

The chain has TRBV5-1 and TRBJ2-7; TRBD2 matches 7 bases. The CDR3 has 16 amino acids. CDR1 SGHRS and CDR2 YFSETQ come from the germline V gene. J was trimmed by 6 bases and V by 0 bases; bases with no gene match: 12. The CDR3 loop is CASSLAGRAGVREQYF. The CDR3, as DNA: TGCGCCAGCAGCTTGGCAGGGAGGGCTGGTGTCCGCGAGCAGTACTTC. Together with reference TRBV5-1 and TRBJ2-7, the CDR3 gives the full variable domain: KAGVTQTPRYLIKTRGQQVTLSCSPISGHRSVSWYQQTPGQGLQFLFEYFSETQRNKGNFPGRFSGRQFSNSRSEMNVSTLELGDSALYLCASSLAGRAGVREQYFGPGTRLTVT.

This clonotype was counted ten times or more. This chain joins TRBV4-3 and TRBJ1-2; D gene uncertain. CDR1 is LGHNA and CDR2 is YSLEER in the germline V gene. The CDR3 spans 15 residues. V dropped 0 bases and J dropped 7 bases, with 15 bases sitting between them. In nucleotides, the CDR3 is TGCGCCAGCAGCCAAGATAGTTTCCGGGTTTCTGGCTACACCTTC. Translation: CASSQDSFRVSGYTF.